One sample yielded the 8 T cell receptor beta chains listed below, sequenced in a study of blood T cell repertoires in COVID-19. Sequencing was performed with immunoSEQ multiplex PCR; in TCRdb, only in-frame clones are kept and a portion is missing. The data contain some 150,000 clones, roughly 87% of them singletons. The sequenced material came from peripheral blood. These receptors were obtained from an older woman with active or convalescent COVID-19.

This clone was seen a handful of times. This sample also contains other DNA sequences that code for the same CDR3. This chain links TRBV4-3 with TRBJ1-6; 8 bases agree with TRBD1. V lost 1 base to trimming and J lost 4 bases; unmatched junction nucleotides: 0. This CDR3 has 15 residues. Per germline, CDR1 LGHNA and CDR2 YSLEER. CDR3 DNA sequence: TGCGCCAGCAGCCAAGGACAGGGGTATAATTCACCCCTCCACTTT. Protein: CASSQGQGYNSPLHF.

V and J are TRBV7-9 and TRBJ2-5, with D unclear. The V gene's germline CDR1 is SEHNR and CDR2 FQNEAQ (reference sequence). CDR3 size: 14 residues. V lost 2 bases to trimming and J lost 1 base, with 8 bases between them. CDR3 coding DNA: TGTGCCAGCAGCTTACCCTATGCCCAAGAGACCCAGTACTTC. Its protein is CASSLPYAQETQYF.

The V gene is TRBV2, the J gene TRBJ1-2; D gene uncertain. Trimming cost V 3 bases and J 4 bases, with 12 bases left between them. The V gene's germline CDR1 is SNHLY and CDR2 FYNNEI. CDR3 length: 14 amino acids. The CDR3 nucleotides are TGTGCCAGCAGTGAGCCTAACCTACCCTATGGCTACACCTTC. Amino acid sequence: CASSEPNLPYGYTF.

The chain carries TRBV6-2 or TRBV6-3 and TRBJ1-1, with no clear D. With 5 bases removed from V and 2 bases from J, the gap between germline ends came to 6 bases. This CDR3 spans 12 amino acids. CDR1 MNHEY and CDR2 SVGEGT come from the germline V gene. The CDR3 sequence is CASSLINTEAFF. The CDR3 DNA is TGTGCCAGCAGTCTAATAAACACTGAAGCTTTCTTT.

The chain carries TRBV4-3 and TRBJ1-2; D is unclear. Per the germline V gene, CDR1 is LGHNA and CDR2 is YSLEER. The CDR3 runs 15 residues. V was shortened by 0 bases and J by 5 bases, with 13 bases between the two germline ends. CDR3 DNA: TGCGCCAGCAGCCAAGATTTACTCACTATGTATGGCTACACCTTC. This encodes CASSQDLLTMYGYTF.

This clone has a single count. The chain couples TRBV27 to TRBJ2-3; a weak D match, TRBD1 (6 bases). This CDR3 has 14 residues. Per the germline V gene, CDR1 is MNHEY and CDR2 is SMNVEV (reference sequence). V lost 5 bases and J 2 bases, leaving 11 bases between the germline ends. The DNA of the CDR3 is TGTGCCAGCAGTGGACAGCTACCCACAGATACGCAGTATTTT. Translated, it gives CASSGQLPTDTQYF.

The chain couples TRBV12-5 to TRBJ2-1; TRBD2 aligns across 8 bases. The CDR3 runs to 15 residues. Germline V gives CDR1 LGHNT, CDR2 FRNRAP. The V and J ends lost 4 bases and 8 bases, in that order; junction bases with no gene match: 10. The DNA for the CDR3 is TGTGCTAGTGGTTCGTTACCGGGGGGGCCTGATGAGCAGTTCTTC. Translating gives CASGSLPGGPDEQFF.

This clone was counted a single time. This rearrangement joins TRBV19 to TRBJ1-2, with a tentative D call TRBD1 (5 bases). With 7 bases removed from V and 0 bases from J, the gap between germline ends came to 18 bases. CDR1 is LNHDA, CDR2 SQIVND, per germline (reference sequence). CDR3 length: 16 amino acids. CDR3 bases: TGTGCCAGTACCGAGGTCGCAGGGATGACTAACTATGGCTACACCTTC. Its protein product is CASTEVAGMTNYGYTF.